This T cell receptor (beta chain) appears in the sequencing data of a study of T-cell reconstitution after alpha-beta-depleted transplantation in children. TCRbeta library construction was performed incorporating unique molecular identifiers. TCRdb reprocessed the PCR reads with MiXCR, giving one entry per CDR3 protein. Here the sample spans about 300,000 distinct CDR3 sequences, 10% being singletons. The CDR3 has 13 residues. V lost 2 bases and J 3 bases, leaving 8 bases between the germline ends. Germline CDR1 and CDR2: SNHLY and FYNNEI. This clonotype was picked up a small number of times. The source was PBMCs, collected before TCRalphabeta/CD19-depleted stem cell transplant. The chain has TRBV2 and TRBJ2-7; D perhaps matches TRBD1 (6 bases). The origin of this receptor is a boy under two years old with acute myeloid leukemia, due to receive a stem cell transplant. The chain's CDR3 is CASSEKGVYEQYF. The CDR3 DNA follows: TGTGCCAGCAGTGAAAAGGGGGTCTACGAGCAGTACTTC.